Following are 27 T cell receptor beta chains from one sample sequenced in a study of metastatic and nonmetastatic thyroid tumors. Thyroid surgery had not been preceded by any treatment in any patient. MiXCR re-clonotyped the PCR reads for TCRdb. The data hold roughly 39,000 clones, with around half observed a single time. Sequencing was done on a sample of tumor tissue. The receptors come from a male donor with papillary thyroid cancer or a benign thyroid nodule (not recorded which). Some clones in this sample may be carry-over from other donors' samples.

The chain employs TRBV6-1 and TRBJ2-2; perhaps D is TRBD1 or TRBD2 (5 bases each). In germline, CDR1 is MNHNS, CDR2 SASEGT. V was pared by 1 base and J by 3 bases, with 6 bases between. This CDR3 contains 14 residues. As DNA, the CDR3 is TGTGCCAGCAGTGAAGGAGGGGACACCGGGGAGCTGTTTTTT. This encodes CASSEGGDTGELFF.

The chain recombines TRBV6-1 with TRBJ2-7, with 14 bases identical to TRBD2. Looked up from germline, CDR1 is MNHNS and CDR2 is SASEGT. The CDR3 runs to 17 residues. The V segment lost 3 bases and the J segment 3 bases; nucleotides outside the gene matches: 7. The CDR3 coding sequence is TGTGCCAGCAGTGACGGGACTAGCGGGAGAGCGGGCTACGAGCAGTACTTC. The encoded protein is CASSDGTSGRAGYEQYF.

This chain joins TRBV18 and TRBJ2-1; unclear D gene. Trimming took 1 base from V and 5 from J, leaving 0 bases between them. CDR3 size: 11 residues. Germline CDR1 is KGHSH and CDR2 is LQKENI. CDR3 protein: CASSPHNEQFF. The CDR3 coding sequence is TGTGCCAGCTCACCACACAATGAGCAGTTCTTC. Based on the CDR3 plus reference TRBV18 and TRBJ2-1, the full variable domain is NAGVMQNPRHLVRRRGQEARLRCSPMKGHSHVYWYRQLPEEGLKFMVYLQKENIIDESGMPKERFSAEFPKEGPSILRIQQVVRGDSAAYFCASSPHNEQFFGPGTRLTVL.

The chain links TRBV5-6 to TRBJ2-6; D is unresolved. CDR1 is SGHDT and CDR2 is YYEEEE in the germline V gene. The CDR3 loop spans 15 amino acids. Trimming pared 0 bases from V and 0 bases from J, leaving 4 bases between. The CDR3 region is CASSLVDSGANVLTF. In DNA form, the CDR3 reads TGTGCCAGCAGCTTGGTCGACTCTGGGGCCAACGTCCTGACTTTC.

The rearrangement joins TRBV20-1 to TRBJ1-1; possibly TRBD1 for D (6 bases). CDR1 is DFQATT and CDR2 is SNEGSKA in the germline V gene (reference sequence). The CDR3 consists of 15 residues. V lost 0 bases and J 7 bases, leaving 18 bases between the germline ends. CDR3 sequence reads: CSAREMGAGVDEAFF. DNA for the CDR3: TGCAGTGCTAGAGAAATGGGAGCAGGGGTTGATGAAGCTTTCTTT.

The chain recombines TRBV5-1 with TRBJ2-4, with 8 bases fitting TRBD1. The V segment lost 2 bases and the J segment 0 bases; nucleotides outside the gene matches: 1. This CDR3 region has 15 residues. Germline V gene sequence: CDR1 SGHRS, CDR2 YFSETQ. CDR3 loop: CASSFTGGAKNIQYF. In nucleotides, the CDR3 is TGCGCCAGCAGCTTTACAGGGGGAGCCAAAAACATTCAGTACTTC.

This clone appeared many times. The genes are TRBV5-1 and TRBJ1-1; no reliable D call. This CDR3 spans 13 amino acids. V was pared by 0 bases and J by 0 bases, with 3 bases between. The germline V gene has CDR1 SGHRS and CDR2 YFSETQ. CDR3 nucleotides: TGCGCCAGCAGCTTGGCACTGAACACTGAAGCTTTCTTT. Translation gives CASSLALNTEAFF.

The DNA for the CDR3 is TGTGCCAGCAGCTTAGACGGCGCGAGCCACTACGAGCAGTACTTC. The encoded protein is CASSLDGASHYEQYF. V usage is TRBV11-2 and J usage is TRBJ2-7; D not certain. The CDR3 loop spans 15 amino acids. Looked up from germline, CDR1 is SGHAT and CDR2 is FQNNGV. V lost 0 bases and J lost 3, with 12 bases in between.

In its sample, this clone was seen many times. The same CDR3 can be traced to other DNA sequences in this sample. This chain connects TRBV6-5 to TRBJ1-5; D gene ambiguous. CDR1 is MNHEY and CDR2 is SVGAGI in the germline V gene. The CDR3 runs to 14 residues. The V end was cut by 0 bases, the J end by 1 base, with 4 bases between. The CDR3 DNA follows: TGTGCCAGCAGTTACTCCCTAAGCAATCAGCCCCAGCATTTT. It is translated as CASSYSLSNQPQHF.

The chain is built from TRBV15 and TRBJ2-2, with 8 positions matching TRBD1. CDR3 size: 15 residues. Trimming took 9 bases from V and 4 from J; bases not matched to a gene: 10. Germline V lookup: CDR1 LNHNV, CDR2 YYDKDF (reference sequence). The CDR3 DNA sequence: TGTGCCACAGATAGACAGGGGATGAGCACCGGGGAGCTGTTTTTT. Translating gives CATDRQGMSTGELFF. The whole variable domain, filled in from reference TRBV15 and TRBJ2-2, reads DAMVIQNPRYQVTQFGKPVTLSCSQTLNHNVMYWYQQKSSQAPKLLFHYYDKDFNNEADTPDNFQSRRPNTSFCFLDIRSPGLGDTAMYLCATDRQGMSTGELFFGEGSRLTVL.

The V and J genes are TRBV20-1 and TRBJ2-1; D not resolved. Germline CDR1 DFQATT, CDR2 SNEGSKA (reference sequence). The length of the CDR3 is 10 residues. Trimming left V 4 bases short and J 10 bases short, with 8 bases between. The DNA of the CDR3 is TGCAGTGCTATTCAAGAAGAGCAGTTCTTC. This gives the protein CSAIQEEQFF.

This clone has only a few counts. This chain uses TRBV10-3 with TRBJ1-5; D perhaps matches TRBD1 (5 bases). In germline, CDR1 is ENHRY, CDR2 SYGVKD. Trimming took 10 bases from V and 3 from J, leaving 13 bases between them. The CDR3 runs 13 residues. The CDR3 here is CATGGTANQPQHF. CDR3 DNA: TGTGCCACGGGCGGGACTGCCAATCAGCCCCAGCATTTT.

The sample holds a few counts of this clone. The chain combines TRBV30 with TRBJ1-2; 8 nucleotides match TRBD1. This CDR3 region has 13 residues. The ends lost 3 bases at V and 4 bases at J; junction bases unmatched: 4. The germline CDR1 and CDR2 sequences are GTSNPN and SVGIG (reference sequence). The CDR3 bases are TGTGCCTGGAGCCGGGACAGGCCCTATGGCTACACCTTC. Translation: CAWSRDRPYGYTF.

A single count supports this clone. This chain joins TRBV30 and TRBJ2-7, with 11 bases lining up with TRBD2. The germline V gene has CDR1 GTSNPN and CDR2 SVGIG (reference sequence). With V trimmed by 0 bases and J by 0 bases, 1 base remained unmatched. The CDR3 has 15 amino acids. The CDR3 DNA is TGTGCCTGGAGTGTAGGACTAGCGGGCTCCTACGAGCAGTACTTC. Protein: CAWSVGLAGSYEQYF.

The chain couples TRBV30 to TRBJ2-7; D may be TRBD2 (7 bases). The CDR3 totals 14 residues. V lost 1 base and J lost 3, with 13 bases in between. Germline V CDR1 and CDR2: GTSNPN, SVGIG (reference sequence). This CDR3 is CAWSGGGSFYEQYF. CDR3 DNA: TGTGCCTGGAGTGGGGGGGGCTCCTTCTACGAGCAGTACTTC.

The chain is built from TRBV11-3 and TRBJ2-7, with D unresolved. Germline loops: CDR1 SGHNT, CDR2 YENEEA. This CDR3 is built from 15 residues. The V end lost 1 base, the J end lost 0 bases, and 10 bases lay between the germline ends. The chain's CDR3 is CASSLVDLSSYEQYF. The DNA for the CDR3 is TGTGCCAGCAGCTTAGTTGACTTGAGCTCCTACGAGCAGTACTTC.

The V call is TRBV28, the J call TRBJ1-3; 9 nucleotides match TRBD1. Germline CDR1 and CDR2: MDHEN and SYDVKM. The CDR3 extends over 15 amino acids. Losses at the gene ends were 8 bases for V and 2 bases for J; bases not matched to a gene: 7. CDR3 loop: CASWVGTGTGNTIYF. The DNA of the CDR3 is TGTGCCAGCTGGGTAGGGACAGGGACTGGAAACACCATATATTTT.

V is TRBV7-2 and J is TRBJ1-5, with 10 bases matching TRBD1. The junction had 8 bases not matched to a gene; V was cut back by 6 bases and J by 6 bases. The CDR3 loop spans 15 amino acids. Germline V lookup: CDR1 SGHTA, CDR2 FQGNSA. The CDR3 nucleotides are TGTGCCAGCAGTCGTAGACAGGGGGCAGGTCAGCCCCAGCATTTT. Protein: CASSRRQGAGQPQHF.

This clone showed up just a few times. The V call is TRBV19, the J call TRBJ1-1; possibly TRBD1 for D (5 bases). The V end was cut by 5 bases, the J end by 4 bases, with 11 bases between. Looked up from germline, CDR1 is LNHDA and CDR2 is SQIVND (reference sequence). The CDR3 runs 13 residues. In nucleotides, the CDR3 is TGTGCCAGTAGTCCCCCGGGGCGCACTGAAGCTTTCTTT. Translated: CASSPPGRTEAFF.

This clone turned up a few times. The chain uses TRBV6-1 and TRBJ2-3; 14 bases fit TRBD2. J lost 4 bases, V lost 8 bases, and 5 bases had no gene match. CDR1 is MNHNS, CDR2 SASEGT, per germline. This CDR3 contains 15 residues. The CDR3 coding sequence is TGTGCCAGCCGACTGACTAGCGGGGGGGCAGATACGCAGTATTTT. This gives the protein CASRLTSGGADTQYF.

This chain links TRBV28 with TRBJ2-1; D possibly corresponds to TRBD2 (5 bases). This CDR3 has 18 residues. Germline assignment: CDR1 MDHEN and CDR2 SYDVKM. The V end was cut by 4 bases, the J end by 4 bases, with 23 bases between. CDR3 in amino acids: CASSYKIALAVQYNEQFF. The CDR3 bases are TGTGCCAGCAGTTACAAGATCGCTCTAGCTGTTCAGTACAATGAGCAGTTCTTC. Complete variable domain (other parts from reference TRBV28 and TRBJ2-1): DVKVTQSSRYLVKRTGEKVFLECVQDMDHENMFWYRQDPGLGLRLIYFSYDVKMKEKGDIPEGYSVSREKKERFSLILESASTNQTSMYLCASSYKIALAVQYNEQFFGPGTRLTVL.

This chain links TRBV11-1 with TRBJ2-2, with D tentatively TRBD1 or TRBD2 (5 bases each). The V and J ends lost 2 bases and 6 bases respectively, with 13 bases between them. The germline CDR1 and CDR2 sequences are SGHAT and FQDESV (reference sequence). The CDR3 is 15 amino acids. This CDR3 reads CASSLSYGAAGELFF. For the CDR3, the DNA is TGTGCCAGCAGCTTAAGTTACGGGGCGGCCGGGGAGCTGTTTTTT.

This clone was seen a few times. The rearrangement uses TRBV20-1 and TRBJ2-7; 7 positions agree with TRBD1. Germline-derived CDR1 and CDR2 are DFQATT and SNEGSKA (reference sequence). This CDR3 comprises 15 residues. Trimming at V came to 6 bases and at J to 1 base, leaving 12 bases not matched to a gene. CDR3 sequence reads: CSAQTYRGQSYEQYF. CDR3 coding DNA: TGCAGTGCCCAGACCTACAGGGGTCAATCCTACGAGCAGTACTTC.

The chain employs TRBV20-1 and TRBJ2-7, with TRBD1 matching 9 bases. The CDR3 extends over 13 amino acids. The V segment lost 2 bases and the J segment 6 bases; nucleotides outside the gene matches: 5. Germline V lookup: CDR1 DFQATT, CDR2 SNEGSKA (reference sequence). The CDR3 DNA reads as TGCAGTGCTAGACGGGACAGGGCTTCCGAGCAGTACTTC. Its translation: CSARRDRASEQYF.

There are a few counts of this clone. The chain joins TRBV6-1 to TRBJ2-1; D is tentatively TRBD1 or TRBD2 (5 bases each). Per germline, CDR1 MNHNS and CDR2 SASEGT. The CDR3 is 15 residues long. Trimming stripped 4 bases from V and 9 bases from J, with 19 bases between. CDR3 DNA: TGTGCCAGCAGTGCCGAGGGGCGCCTCGAGGGTGAGCAGTTCTTC. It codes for CASSAEGRLEGEQFF.

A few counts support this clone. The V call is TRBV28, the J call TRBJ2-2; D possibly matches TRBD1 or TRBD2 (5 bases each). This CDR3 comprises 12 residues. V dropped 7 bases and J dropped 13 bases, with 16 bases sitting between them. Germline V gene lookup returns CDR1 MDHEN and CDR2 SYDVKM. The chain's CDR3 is CASIRGPLGLFF. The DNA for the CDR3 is TGTGCCAGCATCCGGGGCCCCCTGGGGCTGTTTTTT.

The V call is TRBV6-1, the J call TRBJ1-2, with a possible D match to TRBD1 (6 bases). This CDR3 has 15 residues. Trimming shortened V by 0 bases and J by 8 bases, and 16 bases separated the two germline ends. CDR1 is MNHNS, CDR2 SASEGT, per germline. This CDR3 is CASSEAGGVREGYTF. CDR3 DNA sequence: TGTGCCAGCAGTGAAGCAGGGGGGGTCCGGGAGGGCTACACCTTC.